This T cell receptor (beta chain) was found in a study of CD8 T cells in ankylosing spondylitis. Study-level findings and limits: Relatively scarce in peripheral blood, disease-linked clones were CD8+.

This clonotype is classed as medium-sized (0.01 to 0.1%). The antigen remains undetermined. MiXCR was run by TCRdb on the 5' RACE reads, yielding one entry per CDR3 protein. The sample has more than 25,000 distinct CDR3 sequences, 5% to 5.5% seen once; the top ten hold approximately 1.8%. The TCR originated in a female donor with ankylosing spondylitis or in good health (not recorded which). Sequenced material: blood, either unsorted or a sorted T cell fraction (not recorded which).

CDR3 nucleotide sequence: TGTGCCAGCAGCCCACTGAGGTCACTAGATGTCACCGGGGAGCTGTTTTTT. This gives the protein CASSPLRSLDVTGELFF. The chain uses TRBV9 and TRBJ2-2; D might be TRBD2 (5 bases). CDR3 length: 17 amino acids. Trimming took off 4 bases at V and 4 bases at J, with 20 bases between the two ends. Looked up from germline, CDR1 is SGDLS and CDR2 is YYNGEE.